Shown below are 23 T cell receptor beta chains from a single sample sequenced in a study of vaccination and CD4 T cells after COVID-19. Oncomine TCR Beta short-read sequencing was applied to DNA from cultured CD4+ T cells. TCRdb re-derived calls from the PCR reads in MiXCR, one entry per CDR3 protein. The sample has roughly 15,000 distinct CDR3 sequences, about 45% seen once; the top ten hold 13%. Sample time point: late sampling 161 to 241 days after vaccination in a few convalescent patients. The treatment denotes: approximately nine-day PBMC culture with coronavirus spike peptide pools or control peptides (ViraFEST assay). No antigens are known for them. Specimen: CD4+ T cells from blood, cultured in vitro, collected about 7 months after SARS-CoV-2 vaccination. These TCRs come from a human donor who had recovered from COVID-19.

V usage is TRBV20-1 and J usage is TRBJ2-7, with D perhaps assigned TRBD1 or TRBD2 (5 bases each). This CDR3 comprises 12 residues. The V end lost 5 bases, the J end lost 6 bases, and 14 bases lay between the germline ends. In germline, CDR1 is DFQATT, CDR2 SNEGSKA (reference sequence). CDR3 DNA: TGCAGTGCTTCCGGGACCGCGGTCGAGCAGTACTTC. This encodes CSASGTAVEQYF.

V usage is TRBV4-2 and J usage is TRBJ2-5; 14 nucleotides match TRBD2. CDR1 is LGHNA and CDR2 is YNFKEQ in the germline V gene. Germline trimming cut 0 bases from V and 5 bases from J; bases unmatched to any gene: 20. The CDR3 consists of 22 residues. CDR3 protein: CASSQDRPRTSGGFSSRETQYF. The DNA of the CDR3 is TGTGCCAGCAGCCAAGATCGTCCGCGGACTAGCGGGGGGTTTTCCAGTAGGGAGACCCAGTACTTC.

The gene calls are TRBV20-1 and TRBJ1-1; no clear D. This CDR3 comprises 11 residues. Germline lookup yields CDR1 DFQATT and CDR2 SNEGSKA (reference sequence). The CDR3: CSPIPTRVAFF. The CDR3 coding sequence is TGCAGCCCTATACCCACGCGGGTCGCTTTCTTT.

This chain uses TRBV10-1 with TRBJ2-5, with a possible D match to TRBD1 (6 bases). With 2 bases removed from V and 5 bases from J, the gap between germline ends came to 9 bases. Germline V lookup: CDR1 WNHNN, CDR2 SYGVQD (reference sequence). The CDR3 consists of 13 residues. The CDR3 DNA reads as TGCGCCAGCAGTGAGGGGGGCCGGGAGACCCAGTACTTC. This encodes CASSEGGRETQYF.

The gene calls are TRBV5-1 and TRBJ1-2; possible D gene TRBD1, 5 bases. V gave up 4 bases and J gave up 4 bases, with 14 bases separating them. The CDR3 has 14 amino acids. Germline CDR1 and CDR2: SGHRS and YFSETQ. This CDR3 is CASSEGTAAYGYTF. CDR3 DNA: TGCGCCAGCAGCGAAGGGACGGCCGCCTATGGCTACACCTTC.

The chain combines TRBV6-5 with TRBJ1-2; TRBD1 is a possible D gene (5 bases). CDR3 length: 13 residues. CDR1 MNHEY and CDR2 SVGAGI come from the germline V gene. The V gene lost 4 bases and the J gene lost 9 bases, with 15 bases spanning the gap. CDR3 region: CASSSAGPRSYTF. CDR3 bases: TGTGCCAGCAGTTCCGCGGGGCCCAGGAGCTACACCTTC.

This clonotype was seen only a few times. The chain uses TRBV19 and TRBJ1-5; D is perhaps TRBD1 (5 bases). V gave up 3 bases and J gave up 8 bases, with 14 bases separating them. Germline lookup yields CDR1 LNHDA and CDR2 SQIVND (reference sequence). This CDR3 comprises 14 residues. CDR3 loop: CASSIRDGGEPQHF. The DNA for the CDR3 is TGTGCCAGTAGTATCCGGGACGGTGGAGAGCCCCAGCATTTT.

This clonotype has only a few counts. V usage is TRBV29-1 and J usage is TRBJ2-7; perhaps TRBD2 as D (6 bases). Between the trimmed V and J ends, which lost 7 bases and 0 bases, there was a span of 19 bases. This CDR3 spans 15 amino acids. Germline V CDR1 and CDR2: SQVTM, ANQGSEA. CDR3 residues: CSAPRGWGSSYEQYF. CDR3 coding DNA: TGCAGCGCCCCCCGGGGGTGGGGGAGCTCCTACGAGCAGTACTTC.

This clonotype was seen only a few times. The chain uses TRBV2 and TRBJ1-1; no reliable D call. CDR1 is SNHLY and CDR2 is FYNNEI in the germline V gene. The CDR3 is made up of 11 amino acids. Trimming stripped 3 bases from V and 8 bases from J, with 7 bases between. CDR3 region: CASSERGEAFF. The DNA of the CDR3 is TGTGCCAGCAGTGAGCGTGGCGAAGCTTTCTTT.

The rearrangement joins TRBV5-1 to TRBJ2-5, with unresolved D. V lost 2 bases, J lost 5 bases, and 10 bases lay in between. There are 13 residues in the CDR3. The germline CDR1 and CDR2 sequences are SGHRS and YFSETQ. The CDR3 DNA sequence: TGCGCCAGCAGCTTATGGGGTCGTGAGACCCAGTACTTC. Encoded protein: CASSLWGRETQYF.

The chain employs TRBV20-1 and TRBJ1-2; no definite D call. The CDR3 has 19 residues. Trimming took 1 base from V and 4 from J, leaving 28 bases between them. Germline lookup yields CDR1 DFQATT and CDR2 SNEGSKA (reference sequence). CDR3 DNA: TGCAGTGCTAGAGGCGGACTCAGCCCAGGAGCCTTCCTCGGCTATGGCTACACCTTC. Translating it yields CSARGGLSPGAFLGYGYTF.

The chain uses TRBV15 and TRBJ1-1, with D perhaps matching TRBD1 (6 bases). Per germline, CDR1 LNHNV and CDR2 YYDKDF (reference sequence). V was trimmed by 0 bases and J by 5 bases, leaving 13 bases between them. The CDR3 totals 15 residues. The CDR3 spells CATSRDVQGLTEAFF. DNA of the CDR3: TGTGCCACCAGCAGAGATGTGCAGGGGTTAACTGAAGCTTTCTTT.

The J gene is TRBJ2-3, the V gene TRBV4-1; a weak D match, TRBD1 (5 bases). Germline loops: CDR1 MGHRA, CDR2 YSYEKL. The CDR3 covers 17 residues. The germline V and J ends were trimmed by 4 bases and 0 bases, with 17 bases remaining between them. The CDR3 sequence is CASSRTLGAHSTDTQYF. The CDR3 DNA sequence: TGCGCCAGCAGCCGGACACTTGGCGCCCATAGCACAGATACGCAGTATTTT.

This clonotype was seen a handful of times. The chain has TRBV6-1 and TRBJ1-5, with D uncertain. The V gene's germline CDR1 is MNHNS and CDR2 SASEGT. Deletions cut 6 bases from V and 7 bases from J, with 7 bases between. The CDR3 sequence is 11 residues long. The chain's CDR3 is CASRLNQPQHF. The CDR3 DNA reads TGTGCCAGCAGACTAAACCAGCCCCAGCATTTT.

CDR3 bases: TGTGCCAGCAGTTATAGGGGGTACACTGAAGCTTTCTTT. This sequence encodes CASSYRGYTEAFF. This chain joins TRBV6-5 and TRBJ1-1; D possibly corresponds to TRBD1 (6 bases). The CDR3 has 13 amino acids. Germline V CDR1 and CDR2: MNHEY, SVGAGI. V gave up 3 bases and J gave up 3 bases, with 8 bases separating them.

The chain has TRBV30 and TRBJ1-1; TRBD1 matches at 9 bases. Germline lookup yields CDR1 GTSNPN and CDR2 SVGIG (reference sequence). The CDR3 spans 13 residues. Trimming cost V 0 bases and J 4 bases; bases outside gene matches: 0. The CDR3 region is CAWSVQGATEAFF. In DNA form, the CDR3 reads TGTGCCTGGAGTGTACAGGGGGCCACTGAAGCTTTCTTT. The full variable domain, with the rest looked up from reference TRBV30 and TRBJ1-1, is SQTIHQWPATLVQPVGSPLSLECTVEGTSNPNLYWYRQAAGRGLQLLFYSVGIGQISSEVPQNLSASRPQDRQFILSSKKLLLSDSGFYLCAWSVQGATEAFFGQGTRLTVV.

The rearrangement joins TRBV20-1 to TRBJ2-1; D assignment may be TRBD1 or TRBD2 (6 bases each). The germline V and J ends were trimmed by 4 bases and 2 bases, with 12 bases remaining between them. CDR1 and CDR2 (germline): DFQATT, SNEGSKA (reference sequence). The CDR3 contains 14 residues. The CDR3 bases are TGCAGTGCTAAAGGGGGGTTCCCCTACAATGAGCAGTTCTTC. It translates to CSAKGGFPYNEQFF.

The CDR3, as DNA: TGTGCCAGCAGCCAGGGACTAGCGGTGGCCTCCGAGACCCAGTACTTC. This codes for CASSQGLAVASETQYF. The chain is built from TRBV7-3 and TRBJ2-5, with 11 positions matching TRBD2. The CDR3 covers 16 residues. V lost 5 bases and J lost 5; bases outside the gene matches: 10. Germline CDR1 is SGHTA and CDR2 is FQGTGA.

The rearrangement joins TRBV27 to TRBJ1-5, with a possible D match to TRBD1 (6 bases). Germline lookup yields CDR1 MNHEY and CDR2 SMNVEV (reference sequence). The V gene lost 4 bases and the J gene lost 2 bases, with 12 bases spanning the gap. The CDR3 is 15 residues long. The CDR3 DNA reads TGTGCCAGCAGTTCACAGGGAAGGGGCAATCAGCCCCAGCATTTT. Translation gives CASSSQGRGNQPQHF.

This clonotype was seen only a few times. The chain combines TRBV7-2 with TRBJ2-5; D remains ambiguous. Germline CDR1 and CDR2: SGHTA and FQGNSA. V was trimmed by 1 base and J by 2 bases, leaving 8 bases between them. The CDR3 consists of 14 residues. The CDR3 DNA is TGTGCCAGCAGCTTAGTAGTCAGTCAAGAGACCCAGTACTTC. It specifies CASSLVVSQETQYF.

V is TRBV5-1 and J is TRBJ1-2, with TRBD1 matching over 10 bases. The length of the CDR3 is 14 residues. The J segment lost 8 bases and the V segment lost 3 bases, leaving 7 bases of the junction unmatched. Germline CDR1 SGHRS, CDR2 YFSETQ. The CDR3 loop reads CASSSQGTGDGYTF. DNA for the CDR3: TGCGCCAGCAGCTCGCAAGGGACAGGGGACGGCTACACCTTC.

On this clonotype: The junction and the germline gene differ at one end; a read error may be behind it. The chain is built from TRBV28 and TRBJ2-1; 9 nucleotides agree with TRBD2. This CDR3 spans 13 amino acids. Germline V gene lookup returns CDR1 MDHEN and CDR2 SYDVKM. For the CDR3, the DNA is TGTGCCAGCAGGGACGATGGGACTAGCTCTAACCTCTTC. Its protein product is CASRDDGTSSNLF.

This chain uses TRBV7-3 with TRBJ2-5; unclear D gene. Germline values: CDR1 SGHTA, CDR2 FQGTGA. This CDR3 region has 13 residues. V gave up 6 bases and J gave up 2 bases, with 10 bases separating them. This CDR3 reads CASSFGSQETQYF. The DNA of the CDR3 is TGTGCCAGCAGTTTTGGCAGTCAAGAGACCCAGTACTTC.